Below, 24 T cell receptor beta chains from the same sample are listed, as sequenced in a study of T cells in localized non-small cell lung cancer. Repertoires were generated with immunoSEQ multiplex PCR, while TCRdb's copy carries only in-frame clones and drops some. The sample carries 26,000 or so clones, less than 90% recorded once. The sample consisted of peripheral blood, taken before any cancer treatment. The receptors were gathered from a female donor aged 60 or older with stage II squamous cell lung carcinoma.

This clone has only a few counts. This sequence joins TRBV18 and TRBJ1-4, with 8 bases matching TRBD1. Germline V CDR1 and CDR2: KGHSH, LQKENI. The CDR3 length is 14 residues. V gave up 3 bases and J gave up 7 bases; unmatched junction bases: 4. CDR3 sequence reads: CASSPGQGSEKLFF. The CDR3 nucleotides are TGTGCCAGCTCACCCGGACAGGGTAGTGAAAAACTGTTTTTT.

The chain links TRBV10-3 to TRBJ2-2, with a possible D match to TRBD1 (5 bases). This CDR3 comprises 16 residues. In germline, CDR1 is ENHRY, CDR2 SYGVKD. V was cut by 8 bases and J by 1 base, with 17 bases left in between. The CDR3 reads CAIGVPQGKNTGELFF. As DNA, the CDR3 is TGTGCCATCGGGGTGCCCCAGGGAAAGAACACCGGGGAGCTGTTTTTT.

The V call is TRBV27, the J call TRBJ2-2; no clear D gene. This CDR3 contains 12 residues. V gave up 6 bases and J gave up 5 bases, with 7 bases separating them. Per germline, CDR1 MNHEY and CDR2 SMNVEV (reference sequence). The CDR3 DNA follows: TGTGCCAGCAGAACCGGGACCGGGGAGCTGTTTTTT. This gives the protein CASRTGTGELFF.

The chain joins TRBV6-5 to TRBJ2-7; 10 nucleotides line up with TRBD1. Germline V gene lookup returns CDR1 MNHEY and CDR2 SVGAGI. Germline trimming cut 4 bases from V and 6 bases from J; bases unmatched to any gene: 6. There are 14 residues in the CDR3. CDR3 residues: CASSSGTGAPEQYF. DNA for the CDR3: TGTGCCAGCAGTTCCGGGACAGGGGCCCCCGAGCAGTACTTC.

V and J are TRBV7-2 and TRBJ2-3, with 8 bases that match TRBD1. The CDR3 covers 17 residues. Germline V lookup: CDR1 SGHTA, CDR2 FQGNSA. V was clipped by 6 bases and J by 3 bases; unmatched bases: 14. This CDR3 is CASSWGQAPGGTDTQYF. CDR3 DNA: TGTGCCAGCAGTTGGGGACAGGCTCCTGGTGGGACAGATACGCAGTATTTT.

The table lists this clone with a few counts. The chain links TRBV29-1 to TRBJ2-3; D might be TRBD2 (7 bases). The V and J ends lost 4 bases and 3 bases respectively, with 17 bases between them. Germline CDR1 reads SQVTM; CDR2 reads ANQGSEA. This CDR3 has 15 residues. CDR3 bases: TGCAGCGTTGGAGGGGGGGGCTCGGTGACAGATACGCAGTATTTT. It translates to CSVGGGGSVTDTQYF.

The genes are TRBV19 and TRBJ2-5; a weak D match, TRBD2 (5 bases). The J call is uncertain, as TRBJ2-7 better fits the DNA end. Germline V gene lookup returns CDR1 LNHDA and CDR2 SQIVND (reference sequence). The CDR3 loop spans 13 amino acids. CDR3 DNA sequence: TGTGCCAGTCGGACGGGGAGTTCCTACGAGCAGTACTTC. It specifies CASRTGSSYEQYF.

The chain carries TRBV5-1 and TRBJ1-1, with D possibly matching TRBD1 (6 bases). Germline V gives CDR1 SGHRS, CDR2 YFSETQ. With 3 bases removed from V and 5 bases from J, the gap between germline ends came to 17 bases. The CDR3 contains 15 residues. As DNA, the CDR3 is TGCGCCAGCAGCTGGTATGGGGGGGCGGAGACTGAAGCTTTCTTT. The encoded protein is CASSWYGGAETEAFF.

The V call is TRBV4-1, the J call TRBJ2-3; D gene uncertain. The CDR3 covers 14 residues. Per germline, CDR1 MGHRA and CDR2 YSYEKL. V was clipped by 0 bases and J by 0 bases, with 4 bases between them. CDR3 region: CASSQDWSTDTQYF. The CDR3 DNA follows: TGCGCCAGCAGCCAAGACTGGAGCACAGATACGCAGTATTTT.

This chain joins TRBV30 and TRBJ2-7; D unresolved. Trimming removed 5 bases at V and 0 bases at J, with 5 bases between. The CDR3 is made up of 11 amino acids. Germline V gives CDR1 GTSNPN, CDR2 SVGIG (reference sequence). CDR3 sequence (DNA): TGTGCCTGGGCCGACTCCTACGAGCAGTACTTC. It translates to CAWADSYEQYF.

This clone was seen a single time. This rearrangement joins TRBV18 to TRBJ1-1; 7 positions agree with TRBD1. The junction had 8 bases not matched to a gene; V was cut back by 6 bases and J by 4 bases. The CDR3 is 14 amino acids. Germline V CDR1 and CDR2: KGHSH, LQKENI. The CDR3 nucleotides are TGTGCCAGCTCTAGGGGACAGCCTCCCACTGAAGCTTTCTTT. Its translation: CASSRGQPPTEAFF.

The table lists this clone with a count of one. V is TRBV5-1 and J is TRBJ2-5; the match to TRBD1 covers 10 bases. CDR1 and CDR2 from the germline V gene are SGHRS and YFSETQ. The CDR3 length is 16 residues. V dropped 0 bases and J dropped 4; count of bases not matched to a gene: 6. CDR3 sequence: CASSLGQGAIGETQYF. As DNA, the CDR3 is TGCGCCAGCAGCTTGGGACAGGGGGCGATCGGAGAGACCCAGTACTTC.

The V call is TRBV19, the J call TRBJ2-7; 7 nucleotides line up with TRBD1. Germline-derived CDR1 and CDR2 are LNHDA and SQIVND (reference sequence). The CDR3 is made up of 13 amino acids. V dropped 6 bases and J dropped 5; count of bases not matched to a gene: 7. CDR3 bases: TGTGCCAGTAGATACAGGGGTGTCGACGAGCAGTACTTC. Translated, it gives CASRYRGVDEQYF.

The CDR3 here is CASRPTGVQSNQPQHF. DNA of the CDR3: TGTGCCAGTAGACCCACAGGGGTTCAAAGCAATCAGCCCCAGCATTTT. J is TRBJ1-5 and V is TRBV19; 7 bases line up with TRBD1. Germline CDR1 LNHDA, CDR2 SQIVND (reference sequence). Losses at the gene ends were 6 bases for V and 1 base for J; bases not matched to a gene: 9. The CDR3 covers 16 residues.

As DNA, the CDR3 is TGTGCCAGCAGCAAAGGTGGGGGAACTGGGGCCAACGTCCTGACTTTC. Translation gives CASSKGGGTGANVLTF. This chain joins TRBV2 and TRBJ2-6; D may match TRBD1 or TRBD2 (5 bases each). The V and J ends lost 6 bases and 2 bases respectively, with 14 bases between them. There are 16 residues in the CDR3. Germline CDR1 and CDR2: SNHLY and FYNNEI.

This chain connects TRBV19 to TRBJ1-1, with 8 positions matching TRBD1. CDR3 length equals 15 residues. V trimming: 2 bases; J trimming: 2 bases; junction bases outside the gene matches: 4. Looked up from germline, CDR1 is LNHDA and CDR2 is SQIVND (reference sequence). The CDR3 nucleotides read TGTGCCAGTAGTATAACAGGGGGAGGTAACACTGAAGCTTTCTTT. It translates to CASSITGGGNTEAFF.

There are a few counts of this clone. The chain employs TRBV28 and TRBJ1-3, with no clear D. This CDR3 has 13 amino acids. Germline-derived CDR1 and CDR2 are MDHEN and SYDVKM. The V end lost 6 bases, the J end lost 0 bases, and 6 bases lay between the germline ends. Here the CDR3 DNA reads TGTGCCAGCAGCCTTTACTCTGGAAACACCATATATTTT. Encoded protein: CASSLYSGNTIYF.

This chain links TRBV19 with TRBJ2-5; the D is unclear. The length of the CDR3 is 12 residues. The V gene lost 5 bases and the J gene lost 3 bases, with 7 bases spanning the gap. The germline V gene encodes CDR1 LNHDA and CDR2 SQIVND (reference sequence). The chain's CDR3 is CASSAQKETQYF. The CDR3 DNA follows: TGTGCCAGTAGTGCCCAAAAAGAGACCCAGTACTTC.

The CDR3 loop is CASSEGGAGNYEQYF. CDR3 in DNA: TGTGCCAGCAGTGAAGGAGGGGCAGGGAACTACGAGCAGTACTTC. This sequence joins TRBV6-4 and TRBJ2-7; D is perhaps TRBD2 (6 bases). The CDR3 covers 15 residues. V lost 3 bases and J 3 bases, leaving 15 bases between the germline ends. Germline assignment: CDR1 MRHNA and CDR2 SNTAGT.

This sequence joins TRBV5-6 and TRBJ1-1; D gene ambiguous. V was clipped by 4 bases and J by 3 bases, with 4 bases between them. The V gene's germline CDR1 is SGHDT and CDR2 YYEEEE. CDR3 length: 11 residues. The CDR3 loop reads CASSLYTEAFF. For the CDR3, the DNA is TGTGCCAGCAGCCTCTACACTGAAGCTTTCTTT.

V gene TRBV5-4 combines with J gene TRBJ1-4; D unclear. Trimming removed 4 bases at V and 7 bases at J, with 17 bases between. The germline CDR1 and CDR2 sequences are SGHNT and YYREEE (reference sequence). The CDR3 is made up of 15 amino acids. The chain's CDR3 is CASSTDTSRGEKLFF. CDR3 coding DNA: TGTGCCAGCAGCACCGACACTTCCCGAGGTGAAAAACTGTTTTTT.

This CDR3 is CASSIEGRGGANVLTF. DNA of the CDR3: TGTGCCAGTAGTATAGAAGGGAGGGGAGGGGCCAACGTCCTGACTTTC. The rearrangement links TRBV19 to TRBJ2-6, with 7 bases that match TRBD2. The CDR3 runs 16 residues. V shed 0 bases, J shed 4 bases, and the junction held 3 bases outside the gene matches. Germline V CDR1 and CDR2: LNHDA, SQIVND (reference sequence).

This clone was picked up one time. V usage is TRBV6-6 and J usage is TRBJ1-2; 10 bases agree with TRBD1. The germline gives CDR1 MNHNY, CDR2 SVGAGI (reference sequence). The CDR3 spans 14 residues. V shed 4 bases, J shed 3 bases, and the junction held 2 bases outside the gene matches. The CDR3 nucleotides are TGTGCCAGCAGTTCGACAGGGGGCCACTATGGCTACACCTTC. As protein: CASSSTGGHYGYTF.

Details on this clone: One end of the junction is discordant with germline, which a read error may explain. Additional DNA sequences in this sample encode the identical CDR3. This CDR3 reads CASSLLSGPGANVLTF. DNA for the CDR3: TGCGCCAGCAGCTTGTTGTCAGGGCCTGGGGCCAACGTTCTGACTTTC. The rearrangement links TRBV5-1 to TRBJ2-6; maybe TRBD1 (5 bases). CDR3 length: 16 amino acids. Germline CDR1 and CDR2: SGHRS and YFSETQ.